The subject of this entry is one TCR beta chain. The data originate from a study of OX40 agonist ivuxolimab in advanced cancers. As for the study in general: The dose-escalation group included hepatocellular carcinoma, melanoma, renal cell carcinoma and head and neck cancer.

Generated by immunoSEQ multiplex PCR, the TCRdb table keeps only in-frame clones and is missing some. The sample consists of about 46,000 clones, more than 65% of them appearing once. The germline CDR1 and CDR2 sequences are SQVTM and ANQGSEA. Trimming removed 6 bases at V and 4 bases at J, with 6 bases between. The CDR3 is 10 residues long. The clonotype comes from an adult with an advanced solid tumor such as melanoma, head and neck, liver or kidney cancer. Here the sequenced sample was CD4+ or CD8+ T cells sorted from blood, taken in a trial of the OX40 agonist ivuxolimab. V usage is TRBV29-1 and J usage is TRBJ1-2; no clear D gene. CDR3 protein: CSVWGYGYTF. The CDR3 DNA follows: TGCAGCGTGTGGGGCTATGGCTACACCTTC.